The 15 T cell receptor beta chains below come from one sample, sequenced in a study of CD8 T cells in ankylosing spondylitis. Findings and limits, study-wide: Made up of eight highly homologous variants, a TCR beta motif appeared characteristic of ankylosing spondylitis blood.

These TCRs' antigens remain unknown. TCRdb passed the 5' RACE reads through MiXCR, listing each CDR3 protein once. The profile shows about 540,000 distinct CDR3 sequences, 9.5% to 15% of them singletons. Sequencing input: blood, either unsorted or a sorted T cell fraction (not recorded which). All receptors derive from a male donor with ankylosing spondylitis.

This clonotype was picked up one time. This chain connects TRBV6-1 to TRBJ1-4, with TRBD1 identical over 8 bases. The CDR3 has 16 residues. The V segment lost 2 bases and the J segment 7 bases; nucleotides outside the gene matches: 9. CDR1 is MNHNS and CDR2 is SASEGT in the germline V gene. DNA of the CDR3: TGTGCCAGCAGTGAAACCGGAGACAGGGGATTTGAAAAACTGTTTTTT. Translated: CASSETGDRGFEKLFF.

This clonotype occurred a few times. J is TRBJ2-2 and V is TRBV6-4; D is unresolved. V was trimmed by 6 bases and J by 1 base, leaving 9 bases between them. The CDR3 totals 14 residues. Germline V lookup: CDR1 MRHNA, CDR2 SNTAGT. CDR3 amino acids: CASSYQWNTGELFF. The CDR3 coding sequence is TGTGCCAGCAGCTATCAATGGAACACCGGGGAGCTGTTTTTT.

This clonotype was counted many times. The chain carries TRBV12-3 or TRBV12-4 and TRBJ2-4; D call uncertain. The CDR3 covers 13 residues. The V gene lost 5 bases and the J gene lost 9 bases, with 14 bases spanning the gap. CDR3 nucleotides: TGTGCCAGCAGTACCGGGCCTCAAGGCATTCAGTACTTC. It is translated as CASSTGPQGIQYF.

The chain employs TRBV27 and TRBJ1-5; D possibly corresponds to TRBD1 (5 bases). V was cut by 0 bases and J by 1 base, with 7 bases left in between. The CDR3 has 15 amino acids. Germline V gives CDR1 MNHEY, CDR2 SMNVEV (reference sequence). This CDR3 reads CASSLSSGSNQPQHF. CDR3 sequence (DNA): TGTGCCAGCAGTTTATCCTCAGGGAGCAATCAGCCCCAGCATTTT.

In its sample, this clonotype was seen many times. The chain couples TRBV7-2 to TRBJ2-1; TRBD2 aligns across 11 bases. CDR1 is SGHTA, CDR2 FQGNSA, per germline. CDR3 length: 15 residues. V was pared by 6 bases and J by 7 bases, with 8 bases of the junction left unmatched. The CDR3 here is CASSSTSGSWNEQFF. CDR3 sequence (DNA): TGTGCCAGCAGTTCCACTAGCGGGAGTTGGAATGAGCAGTTCTTC.

This clonotype appeared a few times. The chain recombines TRBV27 with TRBJ1-2; D remains ambiguous. V was trimmed by 2 bases and J by 6 bases, leaving 10 bases between them. Germline CDR1 MNHEY, CDR2 SMNVEV (reference sequence). The CDR3 extends over 13 amino acids. The DNA of the CDR3 is TGTGCCAGCAGTTTAAGCCCAAGCGATGGCTACACCTTC. Translating it yields CASSLSPSDGYTF.

This clonotype was counted between two and nine times. CDR3 loop: CASSVGVGVTYEQYF. The CDR3, as DNA: TGTGCCAGCAGCGTAGGGGTGGGAGTAACCTACGAGCAGTACTTC. The chain combines TRBV9 with TRBJ2-7; D might be TRBD2 (5 bases). V lost 0 bases, J lost 2 bases, and 12 bases lay in between. The CDR3 runs to 15 residues. Germline lookup yields CDR1 SGDLS and CDR2 YYNGEE.

The chain uses TRBV10-3 and TRBJ2-3; 7 bases fit TRBD2. CDR3 size: 13 residues. The germline gives CDR1 ENHRY, CDR2 SYGVKD. V shed 3 bases and J 5 bases; nucleotides not matched to a gene: 2. CDR3 loop: CAISEAGKDTQYF. DNA for the CDR3: TGTGCCATCAGTGAAGCGGGGAAAGATACGCAGTATTTT.

There are a few counts of this clonotype. At one of its ends the junction is not consistent with the germline gene, which may arise from a read error. The genes are TRBV4-1 and TRBJ2-2; D call uncertain. The CDR3 covers 18 residues. From germline, CDR1 is MGHRA and CDR2 YSYEKL. The CDR3 spells CASSQGSGPGLNTGELFF. For the CDR3, the DNA is TGCGCCAGCAGTCAAGGATCCGGTCCAGGCCTTAACACCGGGGAGCTGTTTTTT.

This clonotype was seen a few times. This chain connects TRBV5-1 to TRBJ1-2; no clear D. V shed 4 bases and J shed 8 bases, with 15 bases lying between them. The CDR3 is 13 residues long. Germline CDR1 and CDR2: SGHRS and YFSETQ. This CDR3 reads CASSPATLGGYTF. The CDR3, as DNA: TGCGCCAGCAGCCCCGCCACCTTGGGGGGCTACACCTTC.

This clonotype was seen ten or more times. The V call is TRBV7-2, the J call TRBJ2-1; D unclear. Germline values: CDR1 SGHTA, CDR2 FQGNSA. This CDR3 region has 14 residues. The ends were cut back, 1 base at V and 4 bases at J, with 8 bases in the middle. In DNA form, the CDR3 reads TGTGCCAGCAGCTTAGTAAGCTTATACAATGAGCAGTTCTTC. It encodes CASSLVSLYNEQFF.

This clonotype was seen a few times. This chain uses TRBV29-1 with TRBJ2-1; the D is unclear. Trimming stripped 5 bases from V and 9 bases from J, with 8 bases between. The CDR3 runs to 10 residues. Germline V CDR1 and CDR2: SQVTM, ANQGSEA. CDR3 residues: CSVSPGEQFF. CDR3 sequence (DNA): TGCAGCGTTAGCCCAGGTGAGCAGTTCTTC.

In this sample, this clonotype turned up many times. The rearrangement links TRBV11-2 to TRBJ1-2, with TRBD1 matching 12 bases. V lost 2 bases and J lost 6; bases outside the gene matches: 16. CDR1 SGHAT and CDR2 FQNNGV come from the germline V gene. The CDR3 length is 19 residues. The CDR3 DNA reads as TGTGCCAGCAGCTTAAGCCCCTTGGGGACAGGGGGCGATAAGAATGGCTACACCTTC. It specifies CASSLSPLGTGGDKNGYTF.

This sequence joins TRBV4-1 and TRBJ1-2, with D hard to call. The V end lost 0 bases, the J end lost 2 bases, and 7 bases lay between the germline ends. Germline V gives CDR1 MGHRA, CDR2 YSYEKL. The CDR3 has 14 amino acids. Written as DNA, the CDR3 is TGCGCCAGCAGCCAAGACCGGGCGAACTATGGCTACACCTTC. It is translated as CASSQDRANYGYTF.

This clonotype has only a few counts. This chain joins TRBV3-1 and TRBJ2-5; TRBD2 agrees at 12 bases. Unmatched junction bases numbered 6, after V lost 4 bases and J lost 6 bases. CDR3 length equals 15 residues. The V gene's germline CDR1 is LGHDT and CDR2 YNNKEL (reference sequence). The CDR3 DNA follows: TGTGCCAGCAGCCCGACTAGCGGGAGTAGGAAGACCCAGTACTTC. Translation gives CASSPTSGSRKTQYF.